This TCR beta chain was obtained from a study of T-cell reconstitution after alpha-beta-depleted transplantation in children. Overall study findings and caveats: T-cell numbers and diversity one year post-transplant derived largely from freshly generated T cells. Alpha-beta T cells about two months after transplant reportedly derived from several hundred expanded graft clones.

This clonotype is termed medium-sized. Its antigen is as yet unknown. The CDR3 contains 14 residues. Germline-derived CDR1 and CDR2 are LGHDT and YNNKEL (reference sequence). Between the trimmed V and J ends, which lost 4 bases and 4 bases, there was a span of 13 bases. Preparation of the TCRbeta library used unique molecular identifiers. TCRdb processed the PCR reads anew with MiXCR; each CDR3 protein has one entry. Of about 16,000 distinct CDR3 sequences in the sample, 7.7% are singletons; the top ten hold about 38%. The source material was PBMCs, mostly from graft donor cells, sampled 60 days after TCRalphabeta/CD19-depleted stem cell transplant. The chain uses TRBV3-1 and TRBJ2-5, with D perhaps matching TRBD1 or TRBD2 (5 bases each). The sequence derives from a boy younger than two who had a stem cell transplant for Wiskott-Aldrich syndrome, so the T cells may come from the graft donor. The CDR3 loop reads CASSPLGVSETQYF. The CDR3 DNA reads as TGTGCCAGCAGCCCGTTGGGGGTTTCAGAGACCCAGTACTTC.